The 12 T cell receptor beta chains below come from one sample, sequenced in a study of CXCR3-negative and CXCR3-positive naive CD8 T cells. Study results and caveats: CXCR3-positive naive cells carried more hydrophobic TRB CDR3s than CXCR3-negative ones.

Their antigens remain unidentified. cDNA libraries for TRB were generated by 5' RACE incorporating UMI labels. TCRdb reprocessed the 5' RACE reads, with one entry per CDR3 protein and no DNA. This listing includes about 84,000 distinct CDR3 sequences. Sequencing input: naive CXCR3+ CD8+ T cells from blood. Subset denoted: CD45RO-CCR7+CD27+CD95- naive CD8+ T cells expressing CXCR3 (TNR3+). The receptor source for this set is a human donor in good health. Some clones in this sample may be carry-over from other donors' samples.

The chain couples TRBV7-9 to TRBJ2-1; without DNA, the TCRdb call of TRBD2 cannot be checked. Germline assignment: CDR1 SEHNR and CDR2 FQNEAQ (reference sequence). The CDR3 is made up of 16 amino acids. This CDR3 reads CASSPIAGGPMDEQFF.

The chain carries TRBV6-5 and TRBJ2-5. The CDR3 is 14 residues long. Germline lookup yields CDR1 MNHEY and CDR2 SVGAGI. CDR3 protein: CASSHLGEQETQYF.

The rearrangement uses TRBV27 and TRBJ2-1; TCRdb designates TRBD2, a call that cannot be tested without DNA. The germline V gene has CDR1 MNHEY and CDR2 SMNVEV (reference sequence). This CDR3 has 16 residues. The CDR3 protein is CASSSLLAAPYNEQFF.

The J gene is TRBJ2-3, the V gene TRBV29-1; TCRdb's assignment of TRBD1 cannot be checked, as there is no DNA. Germline V gene data show CDR1 as SQVTM and CDR2 as ANQGSEA. The CDR3 has 14 amino acids. The CDR3 sequence: CSVDGTGEGDTQYF.

V gene TRBV7-8 combines with J gene TRBJ2-7; without DNA, the TCRdb call of TRBD1 cannot be checked. Germline V gene sequence: CDR1 SGHVS, CDR2 FQNEAQ. The CDR3 loop spans 12 amino acids. CDR3 protein: CASSAAQYEQYF.

This chain uses TRBV28 with TRBJ2-1. CDR1 is MDHEN and CDR2 is SYDVKM in the germline V gene. The CDR3 consists of 15 residues. The CDR3 here is CASRPQGFSYNEQFF.

V usage is TRBV7-9 and J usage is TRBJ1-1. This CDR3 is built from 12 residues. Germline lookup yields CDR1 SEHNR and CDR2 FQNEAQ (reference sequence). CDR3 protein: CASSFWFQEAFF.

The rearrangement joins TRBV5-1 to TRBJ2-7; TCRdb outputs TRBD2, but without DNA this stays unchecked. CDR1 SGHRS and CDR2 YFSETQ come from the germline V gene. The length of the CDR3 is 15 residues. The CDR3 reads CASSPGDGTNLEQYF.

J is TRBJ2-7 and V is TRBV27; lacking DNA, the TRBD1 call made by TCRdb goes unchecked. The CDR3 covers 14 residues. The germline CDR1 and CDR2 sequences are MNHEY and SMNVEV (reference sequence). CDR3 protein: CASSYGTGYYEQYF.

This chain uses TRBV9 with TRBJ2-3; TCRdb outputs TRBD1, but without DNA this stays unchecked. CDR3 length equals 14 residues. The V gene's germline CDR1 is SGDLS and CDR2 YYNGEE. CDR3 protein: CASSVLQGADTQYF. Filled out from reference TRBV9 and TRBJ2-3, the complete variable domain reads DSGVTQTPKHLITATGQRVTLRCSPRSGDLSVYWYQQSLDQGLQFLIQYYNGEERAKGNILERFSAQQFPDLHSELNLSSLELGDSALYFCASSVLQGADTQYFGPGTRLTVL.

This sequence joins TRBV11-2 and TRBJ2-5; TCRdb gives TRBD2 as the D gene, but with no DNA this cannot be confirmed. The CDR3 has 14 amino acids. Germline loops: CDR1 SGHAT, CDR2 FQNNGV. This CDR3 reads CASSSEREVETQYF.

This CDR3 reads CASSLSIHRMNTEAFF. The chain joins TRBV7-2 to TRBJ1-1. The CDR3 runs 16 residues. In germline, CDR1 is SGHTA, CDR2 FQGNSA.